Detailed here is one TCR beta chain. Assembly of TCR beta libraries relied on iRepertoire HTBI primers together with Arm-PCR of CDR3 regions. TCRdb fed the multiplex PCR reads into MiXCR, producing one record per CDR3 protein. The sample has about 610,000 distinct CDR3 sequences, more than 15% seen once. The data are from a study of regulatory T cells in long-lasting Graves disease. Time point in this sample: newly diagnosed GD, antithyroid drugs for less than 3 months. From RNA extracted from PBMCs, the TCR library was made. These data were also filed under a second study, of T cells in Graves' hyperthyroidism and ophthalmopathy. Per that study: Clinicians diagnosed patients from clinical symptoms, serum thyroxine and TRAb, thyroid ultrasound and orbital computed tomography. A first-round RT-PCR of the TCR CDR3 used the HTBI primer set.

The TCR originated in a man aged 18 to 29 with Graves disease. Sequencing was performed on peripheral blood mononuclear cells (PBMCs), taken at new diagnosis, from a patient treated with antithyroid drugs.

The CDR3, as DNA: TGTGCCAGTAGTATCTTCTCAGGGAACTATGGCTACACCTTC. Its translation: CASSIFSGNYGYTF. V and J are TRBV19 and TRBJ1-2; perhaps TRBD1 as D (5 bases). CDR3 length equals 14 residues. V was pared by 3 bases and J by 2 bases, with 10 bases between. Germline loops: CDR1 LNHDA, CDR2 SQIVND (reference sequence). Combining the CDR3 with reference TRBV19 and TRBJ1-2 gives the whole variable domain DGGITQSPKYLFRKEGQNVTLSCEQNLNHDAMYWYRQDPGQGLRLIYYSQIVNDFQKGDIAEGYSVSREKKESFPLTVTSAQKNPTAFYLCASSIFSGNYGYTFGSGTRLTVV.